This T cell receptor (beta chain) stems from a study of vaccination and CD4 T cells after COVID-19. Looking at the study overall: The post-vaccine samples came a median around 72 days after dose two (range 14 to 241). Study-wide findings and caveats: For SARS-CoV-2-reactive clonotypes, the median went from about 20 to 38, a nonsignificant increase. The researchers studied relatively few convalescent patients and omitted early post-infection timepoints.

The table lists this clonotype with a few counts. What it binds is unknown. V shed 10 bases and J shed 0 bases, with 8 bases lying between them. Germline CDR1 reads ENHRY; CDR2 reads SYGVKD. This CDR3 has 12 residues. TCRdb used MiXCR to reprocess the PCR reads, holding one entry per CDR3 protein. The sample lists 15,000 to 20,000 distinct CDR3 sequences, about 60% occurring once. The source is a human donor who had recovered from COVID-19. The sample consisted of CD4+ T cells from blood, taken after SARS-CoV-2 vaccination. V gene TRBV10-3 combines with J gene TRBJ2-3, with D perhaps matching TRBD1 (5 bases). The CDR3 nucleotides are TGTGCCACCAGGGCTAGCACAGATACGCAGTATTTT. Its protein product is CATRASTDTQYF.